These 8 T cell receptor beta chains came from one sample sequenced in a study of T cells in Graves' hyperthyroidism and ophthalmopathy. RNA transcripts served as the template for amplifying TCR beta CDR3 regions. A set of HTBI primers served as the primers for a first-round RT-PCR of the TCR CDR3. MiXCR was run by TCRdb on the multiplex PCR reads, yielding one entry per CDR3 protein. The sample lists more than 500,000 distinct CDR3 sequences, around 16% occurring once. Sequencing was done on a sample of blood. These receptors were obtained from a woman aged 25 to 39 with Graves' ophthalmopathy.

This sequence joins TRBV6-1 and TRBJ1-1, with unresolved D. V dropped 5 bases and J dropped 0 bases, with 13 bases sitting between them. Germline V gives CDR1 MNHNS, CDR2 SASEGT. The CDR3 loop spans 15 amino acids. The CDR3 sequence: CASSKGGYLNTEAFF. The CDR3, as DNA: TGTGCCAGCAGTAAAGGTGGTTATCTGAACACTGAAGCTTTCTTT.

The table lists this clonotype with many counts. The gene calls are TRBV18 and TRBJ1-1, with D perhaps TRBD1 (5 bases). The germline CDR1 and CDR2 sequences are KGHSH and LQKENI. The V gene lost 3 bases and the J gene lost 0 bases, with 11 bases spanning the gap. There are 15 residues in the CDR3. CDR3 residues: CASSPGWGMNTEAFF. The CDR3 bases are TGTGCCAGCTCACCCGGCTGGGGGATGAACACTGAAGCTTTCTTT.

This chain joins TRBV6-2 or TRBV6-3 and TRBJ1-2, with 9 positions matching TRBD1. In germline, CDR1 is MNHEY, CDR2 SVGEGT. V dropped 5 bases and J dropped 7; count of bases not matched to a gene: 14. This CDR3 comprises 16 residues. The CDR3 region is CASSVPLDRDRVGYTF. The CDR3 DNA is TGTGCCAGCAGTGTACCGCTGGACCGGGACAGGGTTGGCTACACCTTC.

The chain has TRBV20-1 and TRBJ1-5; D gene ambiguous. This CDR3 contains 14 residues. V was shortened by 2 bases and J by 4 bases, with 12 bases between the two germline ends. Looked up from germline, CDR1 is DFQATT and CDR2 is SNEGSKA (reference sequence). The CDR3 coding sequence is TGCAGTGCTAGATTTACGACTGAAAATCAGCCCCAGCATTTT. Translation gives CSARFTTENQPQHF.

A remark on this clonotype: A much larger clone lies a single base off, so this may be a read error. The rearrangement uses TRBV20-1 and TRBJ2-3, with 12 bases that match TRBD2. Germline CDR1 is DFQATT and CDR2 is SNEGSKA (reference sequence). The CDR3 has 18 amino acids. V lost 2 bases, J lost 3 bases, and 12 bases stayed unmatched. DNA for the CDR3: TGCAGTGCTAGAATTCTCGGACTAGCGGGACACAATACAGATACGCAGTATTTT. Protein sequence: CSARILGLAGHNTDTQYF.

The chain carries TRBV4-1 and TRBJ2-2; D might be TRBD1 (6 bases). Between the trimmed V and J ends, which lost 8 bases and 0 bases, there was a span of 16 bases. The CDR3 covers 16 residues. Germline V lookup: CDR1 MGHRA, CDR2 YSYEKL. In nucleotides, the CDR3 is TGCGCCAGCGCGTCCGAGGGACAATCGAACACCGGGGAGCTGTTTTTT. Residues: CASASEGQSNTGELFF.

In this sample, this clonotype turned up many times. The rearrangement joins TRBV7-6 to TRBJ2-3; D might be TRBD1 (5 bases). This CDR3 is built from 14 residues. In germline, CDR1 is SGHVS, CDR2 FNYEAQ. V gave up 2 bases and J gave up 4 bases, with 10 bases separating them. In DNA, the CDR3 is TGTGCCAGCAGCTTATGGGGCTCAGCAGATACGCAGTATTTT. The encoded protein is CASSLWGSADTQYF.

Ten or more counts support this clonotype. This rearrangement joins TRBV7-2 to TRBJ2-3; D call uncertain. Germline V CDR1 and CDR2: SGHTA, FQGNSA. The ends were cut back, 7 bases at V and 0 bases at J, with 11 bases in the middle. This CDR3 has 14 residues. CDR3 DNA: TGTGCCAGCATCTGGGGTACTAGCACAGATACGCAGTATTTT. Protein: CASIWGTSTDTQYF. The whole variable domain, filled in from reference TRBV7-2 and TRBJ2-3, reads GAGVSQSPSNKVTEKGKDVELRCDPISGHTALYWYRQSLGQGLEFLIYFQGNSAPDKSGLPSDRFSAERTGGSVSTLTIQRTQQEDSAVYLCASIWGTSTDTQYFGPGTRLTVL.